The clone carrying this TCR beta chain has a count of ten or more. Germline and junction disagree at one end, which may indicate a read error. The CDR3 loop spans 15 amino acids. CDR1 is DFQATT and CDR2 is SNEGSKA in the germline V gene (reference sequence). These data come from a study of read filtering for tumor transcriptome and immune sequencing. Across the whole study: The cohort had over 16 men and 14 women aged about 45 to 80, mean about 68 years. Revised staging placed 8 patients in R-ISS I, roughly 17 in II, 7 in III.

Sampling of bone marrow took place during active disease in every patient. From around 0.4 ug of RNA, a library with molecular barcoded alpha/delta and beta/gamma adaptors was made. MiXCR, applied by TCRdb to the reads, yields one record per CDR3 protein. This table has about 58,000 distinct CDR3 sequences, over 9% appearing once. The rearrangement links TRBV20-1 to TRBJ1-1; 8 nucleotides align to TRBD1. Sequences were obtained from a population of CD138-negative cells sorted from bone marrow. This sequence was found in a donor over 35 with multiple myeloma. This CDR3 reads CSARDRQGAGTEVFF. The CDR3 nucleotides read TGCAGTGCTAGAGATCGGCAGGGGGCAGGCACTGAAGTTTTCTTT.